A selection of T cell receptor beta chains follows, all from one sample in a study of T cell changes during pregnancy in multiple sclerosis. Only in-frame clones appear in the TCRdb table, and some are missing; sequencing was by immunoSEQ multiplex PCR. The table lists roughly 34,000 clones, roughly 90% of them singletons. The material sequenced was peripheral blood, taken in the second trimester of pregnancy. The receptors derive from a female donor in good health, enrolled as a control in a pregnancy study. CDR3s include the opening cysteine and the closing phenylalanine or tryptophan. A D gene is named only where the DNA matches it firmly. A clone size is listed for some rows: how often the clone was seen (once, few, many), or a class if it is expanded.

d_call: TRBD1
clone_size: .
j_call: TRBJ2-7
v_call: TRBV7-9
cdr3_aa: CASRDRAGEQYF
cdr3_nt: TGTGCCAGCAGGGACAGGGCCGGCGAGCAGTACTTC

d_call: TRBD2
clone_size: .
j_call: TRBJ2-5
v_call: TRBV27
cdr3_aa: CASSLGGTSQETQYF
cdr3_nt: TGTGCCAGCAGTCTGGGAGGGACTTCCCAAGAGACCCAGTACTTC

d_call: .
clone_size: .
j_call: TRBJ2-7
v_call: TRBV27
cdr3_aa: CASIGDPRVSGEQYF
cdr3_nt: TGTGCCAGCATCGGGGACCCCAGGGTTAGCGGCGAGCAGTACTTC

d_call: TRBD1
clone_size: .
j_call: TRBJ1-4
v_call: TRBV4-1
cdr3_aa: CASSQPRDRNEKLFF
cdr3_nt: TGCGCCAGCAGCCAACCCCGGGACAGAAATGAAAAACTGTTTTTT

d_call: .
clone_size: .
j_call: TRBJ1-1
v_call: TRBV19
cdr3_aa: CASTPWMDSSMNTEAFF
cdr3_nt: TGTGCCAGTACCCCCTGGATGGACAGTTCCATGAACACTGAAGCTTTCTTT

d_call: TRBD1
clone_size: .
j_call: TRBJ1-1
v_call: TRBV4-2
cdr3_aa: CASSRNAGGAGTEAFF
cdr3_nt: TGTGCCAGCAGCCGGAACGCAGGGGGCGCGGGCACTGAAGCTTTCTTT

d_call: TRBD1
clone_size: .
j_call: TRBJ2-7
v_call: TRBV4-3
cdr3_aa: CASSHRQGAYEQYF
cdr3_nt: TGCGCCAGCAGCCATCGACAGGGGGCCTACGAGCAGTACTTC

d_call: .
clone_size: .
j_call: TRBJ2-3
v_call: TRBV4-1
cdr3_aa: CASSQRLANTDTQYF
cdr3_nt: TGCGCCAGCAGCCAACGGCTAGCAAACACAGATACGCAGTATTTT

d_call: TRBD1
clone_size: .
j_call: TRBJ2-7
v_call: TRBV28
cdr3_aa: CASSRRDRPFYEQYF
cdr3_nt: TGTGCCAGCAGCCGCCGGGACAGGCCTTTCTACGAGCAGTACTTC

d_call: TRBD1
clone_size: .
j_call: TRBJ2-5
v_call: TRBV5-1
cdr3_aa: CASTWTGGEETQYF
cdr3_nt: TGCGCCAGCACCTGGACAGGAGGAGAGGAGACCCAGTACTTC

d_call: .
clone_size: .
j_call: TRBJ2-7
v_call: TRBV9
cdr3_aa: CASSVRPYEQYF
cdr3_nt: TGTGCCAGCAGCGTCCGTCCCTACGAGCAGTACTTC

d_call: .
clone_size: once
j_call: TRBJ2-5
v_call: TRBV6-6
cdr3_aa: CASSGQPGETQYF
cdr3_nt: TGTGCCAGCAGTGGACAGCCCGGGGAGACCCAGTACTTC

d_call: .
clone_size: few
j_call: TRBJ1-1
v_call: TRBV9
cdr3_aa: CASSVGQMNTEAFF
cdr3_nt: TGTGCCAGCAGCGTTGGACAGATGAACACTGAAGCTTTCTTT

d_call: TRBD2
clone_size: .
j_call: TRBJ2-7
v_call: TRBV5-4
cdr3_aa: CASSRTSGTYEQYF
cdr3_nt: TGTGCCAGCAGCAGGACTAGCGGGACCTACGAGCAGTACTTC

d_call: .
clone_size: .
j_call: TRBJ2-3
v_call: TRBV6-5
cdr3_aa: CAVGVVSTDTQYF
cdr3_nt: TGTGCCGTAGGGGTTGTCAGCACAGATACGCAGTATTTT

d_call: .
clone_size: .
j_call: TRBJ1-2
v_call: TRBV4-3
cdr3_aa: CASSQDVTGNYGYTF
cdr3_nt: TGCGCCAGCAGCCAAGATGTTACGGGGAACTATGGCTACACCTTC

d_call: .
clone_size: medium-sized
j_call: TRBJ1-2
v_call: TRBV9
cdr3_aa: CASSVRGSGYTF
cdr3_nt: TGTGCCAGCAGCGTAAGAGGGAGCGGCTACACCTTC

d_call: TRBD2
clone_size: .
j_call: TRBJ2-7
v_call: TRBV9
cdr3_aa: CASSPGGPYEQYF
cdr3_nt: TGTGCCAGCAGCCCGGGAGGTCCCTACGAGCAGTACTTC

d_call: TRBD2
clone_size: few
j_call: TRBJ2-1
v_call: TRBV7-3
cdr3_aa: CASSLNSGGALDEQFF
cdr3_nt: TGTGCCAGCAGCCTTAATAGCGGGGGGGCTTTGGATGAGCAGTTCTTC

d_call: .
clone_size: .
j_call: TRBJ2-2
v_call: TRBV6-4
cdr3_aa: CASSGRRDTGELFF
cdr3_nt: TGTGCCAGCAGTGGGCGGCGGGACACCGGGGAGCTGTTTTTT

d_call: .
clone_size: few
j_call: TRBJ1-5
v_call: TRBV4-3
cdr3_aa: CASSQDLDSRNQPQHF
cdr3_nt: TGCGCCAGCAGCCAAGATCTGGACAGCCGCAATCAGCCCCAGCATTTT

d_call: .
clone_size: .
j_call: TRBJ2-1
v_call: TRBV4-3
cdr3_aa: CASSLGTSNGYNEQFF
cdr3_nt: TGCGCCAGCAGCCTGGGAACTAGCAATGGTTACAATGAGCAGTTCTTC

d_call: .
clone_size: once
j_call: TRBJ2-7
v_call: TRBV6-6
cdr3_aa: CASRGNRAATSYEQYF
cdr3_nt: TGTGCCAGTAGGGGGAACCGTGCCGCTACCTCCTACGAGCAGTACTTC

d_call: TRBD2
clone_size: .
j_call: TRBJ2-1
v_call: TRBV27
cdr3_aa: CASTSGGGYNEQFF
cdr3_nt: TGTGCCAGCACCTCGGGGGGAGGCTACAATGAGCAGTTCTTC

d_call: TRBD1
clone_size: .
j_call: TRBJ2-1
v_call: TRBV30
cdr3_aa: CAWSAQTGAYNEQFF
cdr3_nt: TGTGCCTGGAGTGCCCAGACAGGGGCCTACAATGAGCAGTTCTTC

d_call: .
clone_size: .
j_call: TRBJ1-5
v_call: TRBV18
cdr3_aa: CASSPREAQPQHF
cdr3_nt: TGTGCCAGCTCACCTCGAGAAGCTCAGCCCCAGCATTTT

d_call: .
clone_size: .
j_call: TRBJ1-5
v_call: TRBV15
cdr3_aa: CATSTGGNQPQHF
cdr3_nt: TGTGCCACCAGCACGGGGGGGAATCAGCCCCAGCATTTT

d_call: .
clone_size: once
j_call: TRBJ2-7
v_call: TRBV7-9
cdr3_aa: CASSLAQGGTYEQYF
cdr3_nt: TGTGCCAGCAGCTTAGCGCAGGGAGGAACTTACGAGCAGTACTTC

d_call: TRBD1
clone_size: .
j_call: TRBJ2-3
v_call: TRBV27
cdr3_aa: CASRTGTGLTDTQYF
cdr3_nt: TGTGCCAGCAGAACCGGGACAGGACTCACAGATACGCAGTATTTT

d_call: .
clone_size: .
j_call: TRBJ2-1
v_call: TRBV29-1
cdr3_aa: CSVVIRNEQFF
cdr3_nt: TGCAGCGTTGTCATTCGGAATGAGCAGTTCTTC

d_call: .
clone_size: few
j_call: TRBJ2-7
v_call: TRBV13
cdr3_aa: CASSLGAHSYEQYF
cdr3_nt: TGTGCCAGCAGCTTAGGCGCACATTCCTACGAGCAGTACTTC

d_call: TRBD1
clone_size: .
j_call: TRBJ1-1
v_call: TRBV27
cdr3_aa: CASSPTGGGTEAFF
cdr3_nt: TGTGCCAGCAGTCCGACAGGGGGAGGCACTGAAGCTTTCTTT

d_call: TRBD2
clone_size: once
j_call: TRBJ2-7
v_call: TRBV27
cdr3_aa: CASRKGRLAEYEQYF
cdr3_nt: TGTGCCAGCAGGAAGGGACGGCTAGCGGAGTACGAGCAGTACTTC

d_call: TRBD2
clone_size: .
j_call: TRBJ2-5
v_call: TRBV4-2
cdr3_aa: CASSQDRFVAGGGETQYF
cdr3_nt: TGTGCCAGCAGCCAAGATCGCTTTGTAGCGGGGGGAGGAGAGACCCAGTACTTC

d_call: .
clone_size: .
j_call: TRBJ2-2
v_call: TRBV7-9
cdr3_aa: CASSLDSNTGELFF
cdr3_nt: TGTGCCAGCAGCTTAGACTCGAACACCGGGGAGCTGTTTTTT

d_call: TRBD2
clone_size: .
j_call: TRBJ2-7
v_call: TRBV30
cdr3_aa: CAWSVGAGASHEQYF
cdr3_nt: TGTGCCTGGAGTGTAGGAGCGGGAGCATCGCACGAGCAGTACTTC

d_call: .
clone_size: once
j_call: TRBJ1-3
v_call: TRBV16
cdr3_aa: CASSHARNTIYF
cdr3_nt: TGTGCCAGCAGCCACGCGAGAAACACCATATATTTT